The 15 T cell receptor beta chains below all came from one sample that was sequenced in a study of cytomegalovirus exposure and HLA in healthy donors (dated by TCRdb to 2016 to 2017). Libraries were built with the immunoSEQ multiplex PCR assay. For the multiplex PCR, a mixture combining 60 forward primers for TCR Vbeta segments and 13 reverse primers for TCR Jbeta segments was used. TCRdb's version of the immuneACCESS table is confined to in-frame rearrangements and falls short of the full clone set. An unresolved V gene accounts for under half of the shortfall where checked; the remainder is of unknown origin. The table for this sample lists about 170,000 clones; 80% of them were counted only once. The ten top clones hold approximately 4.1% of the sample. The source material was PBMCs. The receptors derive from a woman aged 45-59 years in good health and CMV-seropositive.

The gene calls are TRBV19 and TRBJ1-2, with 9 bases lining up with TRBD1. CDR1 LNHDA and CDR2 SQIVND come from the germline V gene (reference sequence). J lost 2 bases, V lost 6 bases, and 4 bases had no gene match. The CDR3 covers 14 residues. CDR3 sequence: CASSHGTGNYGYTF. The CDR3 DNA reads TGTGCCAGTAGCCATGGGACAGGGAACTATGGCTACACCTTC.

The chain uses TRBV5-1 and TRBJ2-3; TRBD1 matches 7 bases. CDR1 is SGHRS and CDR2 is YFSETQ in the germline V gene. The CDR3 runs to 16 residues. Trimming cost V 4 bases and J 3 bases; bases outside gene matches: 11. CDR3 in DNA: TGCGCCAGCAGCCCCCAAGGGGGCGCAAGAACAGATACGCAGTATTTT. Its protein is CASSPQGGARTDTQYF.

This chain links TRBV7-2 with TRBJ2-2, with 7 bases matching TRBD1. V lost 5 bases, J lost 8 bases, and 8 bases stayed unmatched. Germline V gene lookup returns CDR1 SGHTA and CDR2 FQGNSA. There are 14 residues in the CDR3. The CDR3 bases are TGTGCCAGCAGCATAGGGACAGTGTCAGGGGAGCTGTTTTTT. Encoded protein: CASSIGTVSGELFF.

The V call is TRBV7-2, the J call TRBJ1-4, with D possibly TRBD1 on 6 matching bases. V lost 5 bases, J lost 8 bases, and 18 bases lay in between. Germline values: CDR1 SGHTA, CDR2 FQGNSA. CDR3 size: 15 residues. The CDR3 DNA follows: TGTGCCAGCAGCCCTTCGACGGACAGAGGCGAAAAACTGTTTTTT. It specifies CASSPSTDRGEKLFF.

Points on this clone: Other DNA sequences in the same sample also yield this CDR3. J is TRBJ1-4 and V is TRBV15; 8 positions match TRBD1. This CDR3 spans 15 amino acids. V shed 5 bases, J shed 4 bases, and the junction held 6 bases outside the gene matches. Germline V gene lookup returns CDR1 LNHNV and CDR2 YYDKDF (reference sequence). CDR3 coding DNA: TGTGCCACCAGCCTACGGACAGGGCTTAATGAAAAACTGTTTTTT. Translated: CATSLRTGLNEKLFF.

V is TRBV7-3 and J is TRBJ2-4; maybe TRBD1 (6 bases). The CDR3 runs 19 residues. Between the trimmed V and J ends, which lost 5 bases and 1 base, there was a span of 24 bases. Germline CDR1 and CDR2: SGHTA and FQGTGA. CDR3 sequence reads: CASSPQGSWGPAAKNIQYF. CDR3 nucleotides: TGTGCCAGCAGCCCCCAAGGGTCGTGGGGGCCGGCGGCCAAAAACATTCAGTACTTC.

This rearrangement joins TRBV6-5 to TRBJ1-4; D possibly corresponds to TRBD1 (6 bases). V was trimmed by 6 bases and J by 5 bases, leaving 16 bases between them. The CDR3 is 15 residues long. Germline assignment: CDR1 MNHEY and CDR2 SVGAGI. The CDR3 is CASRRDRSENEKLFF. Here the CDR3 DNA reads TGTGCCAGCAGACGCGACAGGAGTGAAAATGAAAAACTGTTTTTT.

Comments on this clone: The junction does not match germline at one end; this may be a read error. The rearrangement links TRBV7-9 to TRBJ2-5; 7 nucleotides agree with TRBD2. CDR3 size: 16 residues. Germline lookup yields CDR1 SEHNR and CDR2 FQNEAQ (reference sequence). The CDR3 sequence is CSSNPSWGGREETQYF. CDR3 DNA sequence: TGTTCCAGCAACCCATCCTGGGGAGGGCGAGAAGAGACCCAGTACTTC.

The chain recombines TRBV30 with TRBJ1-5; 12 bases are a match to TRBD1. Germline CDR1 and CDR2: GTSNPN and SVGIG (reference sequence). The junction had 16 bases not matched to a gene; V was cut back by 5 bases and J by 5 bases. CDR3 length: 18 amino acids. DNA for the CDR3: TGTGCCTGGTCCGGGACAGGGGGCGAGGAGGGGGGCGATCAGCCCCAGCATTTT. It yields the protein CAWSGTGGEEGGDQPQHF.

This chain connects TRBV7-2 to TRBJ2-3, with TRBD1 as a possible D gene (6 bases). This CDR3 spans 19 amino acids. Trimming removed 5 bases from V and 0 bases from J, with 24 bases in between. From germline, CDR1 is SGHTA and CDR2 FQGNSA. The CDR3 DNA is TGTGCCAGCAGCCTTAAGTTCTCCACAGGGCCTTGGAGCACAGATACGCAGTATTTT. Its protein is CASSLKFSTGPWSTDTQYF. Together with reference TRBV7-2 and TRBJ2-3, the CDR3 gives the full variable domain: GAGVSQSPSNKVTEKGKDVELRCDPISGHTALYWYRQSLGQGLEFLIYFQGNSAPDKSGLPSDRFSAERTGGSVSTLTIQRTQQEDSAVYLCASSLKFSTGPWSTDTQYFGPGTRLTVL.

The chain couples TRBV5-5 to TRBJ2-1, with 7 bases identical to TRBD2. V lost 0 bases and J lost 8; bases outside the gene matches: 8. The CDR3 sequence is 15 residues long. Germline assignment: CDR1 SGHKS and CDR2 YYEKEE (reference sequence). For the CDR3, the DNA is TGTGCCAGCAGCTTGGTTCCGGGGGGTATCGATGAGCAGTTCTTC. It yields the protein CASSLVPGGIDEQFF. The full variable domain, completed using reference TRBV5-5 and TRBJ2-1, is DAGVTQSPTHLIKTRGQQVTLRCSPISGHKSVSWYQQVLGQGPQFIFQYYEKEERGRGNFPDRFSARQFPNYSSELNVNALLLGDSALYLCASSLVPGGIDEQFFGPGTRLTVL.

This chain connects TRBV5-6 to TRBJ2-3; 7 bases line up with TRBD2. Germline lookup yields CDR1 SGHDT and CDR2 YYEEEE. J lost 2 bases, V lost 4 bases, and 4 bases had no gene match. The CDR3 has 14 residues. CDR3 protein: CASSRAGYTDTQYF. The CDR3 DNA follows: TGTGCCAGCAGCCGAGCGGGGTACACAGATACGCAGTATTTT.

The rearrangement uses TRBV5-5 and TRBJ2-7; the match to TRBD1 covers 10 bases. Germline-derived CDR1 and CDR2 are SGHKS and YYEKEE (reference sequence). The CDR3 length is 14 residues. The trim removed 4 bases at V and 6 bases at J, leaving 7 bases unmatched. The chain's CDR3 is CASSQRQGAGEQYF. Here the CDR3 DNA reads TGTGCCAGCAGCCAGAGACAGGGGGCGGGCGAGCAGTACTTC. The variable domain in full, completed from reference TRBV5-5 and TRBJ2-7, reads DAGVTQSPTHLIKTRGQQVTLRCSPISGHKSVSWYQQVLGQGPQFIFQYYEKEERGRGNFPDRFSARQFPNYSSELNVNALLLGDSALYLCASSQRQGAGEQYFGPGTRLTVT.

The chain is built from TRBV10-1 and TRBJ2-1, with 7 bases that match TRBD1. After removal of 5 bases from V and 5 bases from J, the junction contained 9 bases not matched to a gene. The CDR3 totals 15 residues. Germline V lookup: CDR1 WNHNN, CDR2 SYGVQD (reference sequence). The CDR3 coding sequence is TGCGCCAGCAGTAACGACAGGGAAGGGGACAATGAGCAGTTCTTC. Encoded protein: CASSNDREGDNEQFF.

This sequence joins TRBV30 and TRBJ1-5; the D is unclear. CDR1 and CDR2 (germline): GTSNPN, SVGIG (reference sequence). V shed 3 bases and J shed 5 bases, with 11 bases lying between them. The CDR3 runs to 13 residues. Here the CDR3 reads CAWSGRSDQPQHF. CDR3 bases: TGTGCCTGGAGCGGGAGGAGCGATCAGCCCCAGCATTTT.